This T cell receptor beta chain was documented in a study of cytomegalovirus exposure and HLA in healthy donors. Study context: A prior study identified 117 million unique TCR beta sequences from 150 million to 200 million T cells. Study-wide points: Accurate predictions that matched the HLA-A and HLA-B alleles of most subjects were reportedly made from TCR beta sequences. As a later analysis showed, a missense DCLRE1C variant was linked to trimming of TCR beta V- and J-genes.

Regarding this clone: Its antigen is unidentified.

CDR3 size: 14 residues. Germline lookup yields CDR1 WNHNN and CDR2 SYGVQD (reference sequence). With 2 bases removed from V and 7 bases from J, the gap between germline ends came to 14 bases. PCR employed 60 Vbeta and 13 Jbeta primers. Using immunoSEQ multiplex PCR, the repertoire was profiled, and TCRdb retains in-frame clones only, with some absent. This table holds tens of thousands of clones. The chain combines TRBV10-1 with TRBJ1-2, with D maybe TRBD1 (5 bases). Sequenced sample: PBMCs. The clonotype was recovered from a male donor in good health and CMV-seronegative. The CDR3 DNA follows: TGCGCCAGCAGTGAGGCGAGAGGGACTGGTGGCTACACCTTC. Translated, it gives CASSEARGTGGYTF.